The 20 T cell receptor beta chains in this list originate from one sample, sequenced in a study of T cell repertoires in cytomegalovirus infection. For these TCRs, the target antigens are not known. TCRdb processed the reads anew with MiXCR; each CDR3 protein has one entry. The repertoire consists of 830,000 or so distinct CDR3 sequences, with over 25% occurring once and the leading ten covering 9.5% to 15%. The sequencing used cultured CD8+ T cells from PBMCs, collected from culture after CMV antigen stimulation. These receptors were taken from a human donor in good health (CMV status not recorded). Some clones in this sample may be carry-over from other donors' samples.

This clonotype has a handful of counts. The J gene is TRBJ1-1, the V gene TRBV2; no firm D call. CDR3 length equals 11 residues. V dropped 6 bases and J dropped 5 bases, with 7 bases sitting between them. The germline gives CDR1 SNHLY, CDR2 FYNNEI. CDR3 DNA sequence: TGTGCCAGCAGATGGGCGACTGAAGCTTTCTTT. Amino acids: CASRWATEAFF.

This clonotype appeared a few times. The genes are TRBV7-3 and TRBJ2-3; 7 bases are a match to TRBD2. With 5 bases clipped from V and 6 bases from J, the junction kept 2 bases outside the gene matches. The CDR3 runs 12 residues. Germline assignment: CDR1 SGHTA and CDR2 FQGTGA. The DNA of the CDR3 is TGTGCCAGCAGCCCCGGGAGGGATACGCAGTATTTT. Its protein product is CASSPGRDTQYF.

The chain has TRBV7-2 and TRBJ2-7; D not resolved. This CDR3 comprises 15 residues. V shed 5 bases and J shed 3 bases, with 17 bases lying between them. The germline gives CDR1 SGHTA, CDR2 FQGNSA. In DNA, the CDR3 is TGTGCCAGCAGCCACCCTGAACAGCGAAACTACGAGCAGTACGTC. As protein: CASSHPEQRNYEQYV.

This clonotype came up once. The chain has TRBV10-2 and TRBJ2-7, with a tentative D call TRBD1 (6 bases). V lost 7 bases and J 2 bases, leaving 12 bases between the germline ends. This CDR3 spans 13 amino acids. CDR1 is WSHSY, CDR2 SAAADI, per germline. The CDR3 spells CASIGTPPYEQYF. The CDR3, as DNA: TGCGCCAGCATCGGGACACCACCCTACGAGCAGTACTTC.

J is TRBJ2-3 and V is TRBV7-4; no reliable D call. Germline lookup yields CDR1 SGHVT and CDR2 SQSDAQ. The CDR3 extends over 14 amino acids. Trimming left V 3 bases short and J 6 bases short, with 13 bases between. The CDR3 loop is CASSFPEIPDTQYF. CDR3 bases: TGTGCCAGCAGCTTCCCGGAAATACCTGATACGCAGTATTTT.

This chain links TRBV7-6 with TRBJ1-5; 9 positions match TRBD1. The CDR3 is made up of 18 amino acids. Looked up from germline, CDR1 is SGHVS and CDR2 is FNYEAQ. Trimming took 4 bases from V and 5 from J; bases not matched to a gene: 15. The CDR3 bases are TGTGCCAGCAGCTCCGGGACAGGGTATGAATCTGGCGATCAGCCCCAGCATTTT. Translation gives CASSSGTGYESGDQPQHF.

The rearrangement uses TRBV6-5 and TRBJ1-6; 8 bases agree with TRBD1. Trimming removed 5 bases from V and 0 bases from J; junction bases left unmatched: 3. This CDR3 is built from 16 residues. Germline loops: CDR1 MNHEY, CDR2 SVGAGI. CDR3 in amino acids: CASSQDRDSYNSPLHF. In DNA form, the CDR3 reads TGTGCCAGCAGTCAGGACAGGGACTCCTATAATTCACCCCTCCACTTT.

This chain joins TRBV6-1 and TRBJ2-5; D is possibly TRBD1 (5 bases). The CDR3 extends over 14 amino acids. V was trimmed by 5 bases and J by 5 bases, leaving 15 bases between them. Germline CDR1 reads MNHNS; CDR2 reads SASEGT. CDR3 sequence: CASSYRLLGETQYF. The CDR3 DNA reads TGTGCCAGCAGTTACAGGCTTTTGGGGGAGACCCAGTACTTC.

The genes are TRBV20-1 and TRBJ1-2; 9 bases are shared with TRBD1. J gave up 2 bases and V 6 bases, and 7 bases lay outside the gene matches. The length of the CDR3 is 14 residues. From germline, CDR1 is DFQATT and CDR2 SNEGSKA (reference sequence). The CDR3 reads CSAWGQGGNYGYTF. The CDR3, as DNA: TGCAGTGCCTGGGGACAGGGAGGCAACTATGGCTACACCTTC.

The CDR3 bases are TGTGCCACCAGTGACCTGAGGGATACGCAGTATTTT. Its protein is CATSDLRDTQYF. This sequence joins TRBV24-1 and TRBJ2-3; D is unresolved. CDR1 is KGHDR and CDR2 is SFDVKD in the germline V gene. Trimming cost V 4 bases and J 6 bases, with 7 bases left between them. The CDR3 spans 12 residues.

The chain joins TRBV7-8 to TRBJ2-2; maybe TRBD2 (6 bases). V was pared by 4 bases and J by 3 bases, with 12 bases between. This CDR3 is built from 15 residues. Germline CDR1 SGHVS, CDR2 FQNEAQ. The CDR3 bases are TGTGCCAGCAGCTGGCGGGGCGGGGACACCGGGGAGCTGTTTTTT. As protein: CASSWRGGDTGELFF.

This clonotype turned up a few times. The V and J genes are TRBV4-1 and TRBJ1-1; 7 bases line up with TRBD1. J gave up 4 bases and V 1 base, and 9 bases lay outside the gene matches. This CDR3 is 16 amino acids long. Germline CDR1 is MGHRA and CDR2 is YSYEKL. CDR3 loop: CASSQGPGEGATEAFF. CDR3 nucleotide sequence: TGCGCCAGCAGCCAAGGCCCCGGGGAGGGGGCCACTGAAGCTTTCTTT.

This clonotype came up a few times. The rearrangement links TRBV5-8 to TRBJ2-7, with a weak D call TRBD1 (7 bases). V lost 4 bases to trimming and J lost 4 bases, with 24 bases between them. This CDR3 is 17 amino acids long. Germline CDR1 and CDR2: SGHTS and YDEGEE. CDR3 amino acids: CASSMRDVGQTIYEQYF. The CDR3 coding sequence is TGTGCCAGCAGCATGCGGGATGTGGGACAGACGATATACGAGCAGTACTTC. Using reference TRBV5-8 and TRBJ2-7 for the parts outside the CDR3, the full variable domain is EAGVTQSPTHLIKTRGQQATLRCSPISGHTSVYWYQQALGLGLQFLLWYDEGEERNRGNFPPRFSGRQFPNYSSELNVNALELEDSALYLCASSMRDVGQTIYEQYFGPGTRLTVT.

J is TRBJ1-6 and V is TRBV6-6; D perhaps matches TRBD1 (6 bases). V was pared by 2 bases and J by 7 bases, with 12 bases between. Germline CDR1 and CDR2: MNHNY and SVGAGI (reference sequence). The CDR3 length is 15 residues. CDR3 DNA sequence: TGTGCCAGCAGTTACGACCGGGGGCTCAATTCACCCCTCCACTTT. Translating it yields CASSYDRGLNSPLHF.

This clonotype came up a few times. The chain joins TRBV3-1 to TRBJ2-3; D possibly corresponds to TRBD2 (6 bases). V dropped 1 base and J dropped 0 bases, with 14 bases sitting between them. Germline-derived CDR1 and CDR2 are LGHDT and YNNKEL (reference sequence). The CDR3 consists of 17 residues. CDR3 protein: CASSQGVDGGSTDTQYF. The CDR3 nucleotides are TGTGCCAGCAGCCAAGGGGTGGACGGAGGGAGCACAGATACGCAGTATTTT.

The chain couples TRBV5-6 to TRBJ2-1; D is uncertain. V dropped 3 bases and J dropped 12 bases, with 16 bases sitting between them. There are 13 residues in the CDR3. Germline loops: CDR1 SGHDT, CDR2 YYEEEE. The CDR3 loop reads CASSSGSHGVQFF. DNA for the CDR3: TGTGCCAGCAGCTCAGGATCGCACGGCGTGCAGTTCTTC.

About this clonotype: A much bigger clone sits one base away, suggesting this may be a read error. The rearrangement joins TRBV7-6 to TRBJ2-7, with 8 bases fitting TRBD2. Germline assignment: CDR1 SGHVS and CDR2 FNYEAQ. V was pared by 4 bases and J by 2 bases, with 4 bases of the junction left unmatched. CDR3 size: 14 residues. DNA of the CDR3: TGTGCCAGCAGCTCGGGAGGGGCCACCTACGAGCAGTACTTC. This translates into CASSSGGATYEQYF.

In this sample, this clonotype turned up a few times. This chain connects TRBV19 to TRBJ1-1; 11 bases are a match to TRBD1. The CDR3 runs to 17 residues. Germline CDR1 is LNHDA and CDR2 is SQIVND (reference sequence). The V gene end was trimmed by 6 bases and the J gene end by 0 bases; junction bases not matched to a gene: 9. The CDR3 is CASSKTWTGGLNTEAFF. In DNA form, the CDR3 reads TGTGCCAGTAGCAAGACTTGGACAGGGGGCTTGAACACTGAAGCTTTCTTT.

The chain links TRBV20-1 to TRBJ1-2; D remains ambiguous. The CDR3 runs 11 residues. Germline V gene sequence: CDR1 DFQATT, CDR2 SNEGSKA (reference sequence). Trimming removed 3 bases at V and 5 bases at J, with 7 bases between. CDR3: CSASTAYGYTF. Here the CDR3 DNA reads TGCAGTGCTAGCACAGCGTATGGCTACACCTTC.

CDR3 in amino acids: CASSSGLAGAAARELFF. CDR3 DNA sequence: TGTGCCAGCAGTTCGGGACTAGCGGGGGCCGCCGCCCGGGAGCTGTTTTTT. The J gene is TRBJ2-2, the V gene TRBV12-3 or TRBV12-4, with TRBD2 matching 14 bases. The V gene end was trimmed by 4 bases and the J gene end by 9 bases; junction bases not matched to a gene: 10. CDR3 length equals 17 residues.